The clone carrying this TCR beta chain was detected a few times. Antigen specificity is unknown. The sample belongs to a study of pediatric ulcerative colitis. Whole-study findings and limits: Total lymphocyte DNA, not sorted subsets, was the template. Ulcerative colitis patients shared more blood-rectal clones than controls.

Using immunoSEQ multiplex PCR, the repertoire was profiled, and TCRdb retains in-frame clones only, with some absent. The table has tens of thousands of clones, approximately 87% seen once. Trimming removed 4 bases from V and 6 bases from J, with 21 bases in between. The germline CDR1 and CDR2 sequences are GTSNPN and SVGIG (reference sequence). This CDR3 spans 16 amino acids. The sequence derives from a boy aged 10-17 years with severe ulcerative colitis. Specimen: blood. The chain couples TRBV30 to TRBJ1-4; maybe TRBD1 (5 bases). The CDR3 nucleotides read TGTGCCTGGACCCTTGGCAGGGCACGAGCGTATGAAAAACTGTTTTTT. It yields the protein CAWTLGRARAYEKLFF.